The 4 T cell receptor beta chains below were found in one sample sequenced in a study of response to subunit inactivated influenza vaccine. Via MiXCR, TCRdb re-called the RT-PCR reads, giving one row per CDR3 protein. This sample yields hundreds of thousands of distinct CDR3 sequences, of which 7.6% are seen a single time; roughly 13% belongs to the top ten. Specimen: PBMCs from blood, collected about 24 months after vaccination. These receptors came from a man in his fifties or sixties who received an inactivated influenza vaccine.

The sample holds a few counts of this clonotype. The CDR3, as DNA: TGTGCCAGCAGCCCCCTTTCGGTGACAGATACGCAGTATTTT. It is translated as CASSPLSVTDTQYF. The chain is built from TRBV7-8 and TRBJ2-3; D unclear. The CDR3 contains 14 residues. CDR1 and CDR2 (germline): SGHVS, FQNEAQ. Trimming removed 5 bases from V and 3 bases from J, with 12 bases in between.

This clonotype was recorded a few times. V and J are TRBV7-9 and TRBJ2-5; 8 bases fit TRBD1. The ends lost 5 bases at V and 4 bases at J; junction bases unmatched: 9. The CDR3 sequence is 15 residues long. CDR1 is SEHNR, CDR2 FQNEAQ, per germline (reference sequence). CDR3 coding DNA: TGTGCCAGCAGCGGTCCCGACAGGGGTTCAGAGACCCAGTACTTC. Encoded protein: CASSGPDRGSETQYF.

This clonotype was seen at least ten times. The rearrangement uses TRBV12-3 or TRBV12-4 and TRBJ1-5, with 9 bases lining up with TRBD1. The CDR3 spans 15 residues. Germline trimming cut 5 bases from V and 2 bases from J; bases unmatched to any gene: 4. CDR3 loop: CASSNTGGRNQPQHF. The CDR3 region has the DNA TGTGCCAGCAGTAACACAGGGGGCCGCAATCAGCCCCAGCATTTT.

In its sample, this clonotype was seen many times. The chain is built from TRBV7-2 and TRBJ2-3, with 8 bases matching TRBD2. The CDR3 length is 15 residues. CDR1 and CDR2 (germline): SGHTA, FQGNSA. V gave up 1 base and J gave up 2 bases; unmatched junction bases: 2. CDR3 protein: CASSLVSGDTDTQYF. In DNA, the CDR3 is TGTGCCAGCAGCTTAGTTAGCGGGGACACAGATACGCAGTATTTT. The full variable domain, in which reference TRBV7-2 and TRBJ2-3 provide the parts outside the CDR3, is GAGVSQSPSNKVTEKGKDVELRCDPISGHTALYWYRQSLGQGLEFLIYFQGNSAPDKSGLPSDRFSAERTGGSVSTLTIQRTQQEDSAVYLCASSLVSGDTDTQYFGPGTRLTVL.